A single sample is the source of the 15 T cell receptor beta chains below, sequenced in a study of CD8 T cells in ankylosing spondylitis. TCRdb used MiXCR to reprocess the 5' RACE reads, holding one entry per CDR3 protein. Of fewer than 250,000 distinct CDR3 sequences listed, 8% to 11% are singletons. Sequencing was performed on blood, either unsorted or a sorted T cell fraction (not recorded which). These receptors all stem from a male donor with ankylosing spondylitis or in good health (not recorded which).

This clonotype was seen ten or more times. Here the CDR3 reads CARRDRATNTEAFF. CDR3 DNA: TGTGCCAGACGGGACAGGGCTACCAACACTGAAGCTTTCTTT. V usage is TRBV2 and J usage is TRBJ1-1, with TRBD1 matching over 9 bases. V lost 9 bases, J lost 2 bases, and 7 bases stayed unmatched. This CDR3 region has 14 residues. Looked up from germline, CDR1 is SNHLY and CDR2 is FYNNEI.

This clonotype was seen a few times. In nucleotides, the CDR3 is TGTGCCAGCAGCTCCCGAACGGCGAACTACGAGCAGTACTTC. This encodes CASSSRTANYEQYF. The chain uses TRBV11-1 and TRBJ2-7, with D uncertain. The V end lost 4 bases, the J end lost 3 bases, and 13 bases lay between the germline ends. Germline CDR1 reads SGHAT; CDR2 reads FQDESV (reference sequence). The CDR3 sequence is 14 residues long.

This rearrangement joins TRBV11-2 to TRBJ2-3, with 7 bases identical to TRBD2. This CDR3 is 15 amino acids long. CDR1 and CDR2 from the germline V gene are SGHAT and FQNNGV. The trim removed 4 bases at V and 5 bases at J, leaving 9 bases unmatched. The CDR3 region has the DNA TGTGCCAGCAGCTCGTCTAGCGGACCCCTAGATACGCAGTATTTT. This translates into CASSSSSGPLDTQYF.

This clonotype was seen a few times. The chain carries TRBV2 and TRBJ2-5; perhaps TRBD1 as D (5 bases). The CDR3 is 13 residues long. Trimming took off 3 bases at V and 3 bases at J, with 8 bases between the two ends. Germline V gives CDR1 SNHLY, CDR2 FYNNEI. The CDR3 DNA sequence: TGTGCCAGCAGTGAGGGCAGGGAAGAGACCCAGTACTTC. Translation: CASSEGREETQYF.

This clonotype showed up many times. The rearrangement joins TRBV5-1 to TRBJ2-1; D is possibly TRBD2 (5 bases). V lost 3 bases and J 1 base, leaving 11 bases between the germline ends. Germline V gene lookup returns CDR1 SGHRS and CDR2 YFSETQ. The CDR3 runs to 15 residues. The DNA of the CDR3 is TGCGCCAGCAGCTCGGACTTTCCTTCCTACAATGAGCAGTTCTTC. Translation gives CASSSDFPSYNEQFF.

In this sample, this clonotype turned up many times. The rearrangement uses TRBV27 and TRBJ1-1; D is undetermined. The CDR3 has 14 amino acids. Germline V gene data show CDR1 as MNHEY and CDR2 as SMNVEV (reference sequence). V lost 2 bases and J 0 bases, leaving 7 bases between the germline ends. Here the CDR3 DNA reads TGTGCCAGCAGTTTACACCGGGTGAACACTGAAGCTTTCTTT. Translated, it gives CASSLHRVNTEAFF.

This clonotype was found many times. This sequence joins TRBV12-3 or TRBV12-4 and TRBJ2-5; D not resolved. The CDR3 is 12 residues long. Between the trimmed V and J ends, which lost 6 bases and 3 bases, there was a span of 8 bases. The CDR3 spells CASSIGEETQYF. CDR3 in DNA: TGTGCCAGCAGCATCGGCGAAGAGACCCAGTACTTC.

By proportion, this clonotype is large. V and J are TRBV27 and TRBJ2-5; perhaps TRBD2 as D (7 bases). Trimming stripped 3 bases from V and 5 bases from J, with 13 bases between. Germline V gives CDR1 MNHEY, CDR2 SMNVEV (reference sequence). The CDR3 is 14 amino acids. The CDR3 is CASSFGGARETQYF. CDR3 sequence (DNA): TGTGCCAGCAGTTTTGGGGGGGCGCGGGAGACCCAGTACTTC.

This clonotype was seen only a few times. The chain is built from TRBV7-6 and TRBJ2-3; D remains unclear. CDR3 length: 14 residues. Trimming pared 0 bases from V and 2 bases from J, leaving 6 bases between. From germline, CDR1 is SGHVS and CDR2 FNYEAQ. The CDR3 DNA is TGTGCCAGCAGCTTAGCAGAACTCACAGATACGCAGTATTTT. Its translation is CASSLAELTDTQYF.

This clonotype was observed at least ten times. J is TRBJ1-5 and V is TRBV18; maybe TRBD1 (6 bases). This CDR3 comprises 13 residues. Germline-derived CDR1 and CDR2 are KGHSH and LQKENI. The germline V and J ends were trimmed by 8 bases and 5 bases, with 13 bases remaining between them. The DNA for the CDR3 is TGTGCCAGCCATTACAGGGAGGATCAGCCCCAGCATTTT. Protein product: CASHYREDQPQHF.

This clonotype was detected ten times or more. The chain links TRBV3-1 to TRBJ2-6; no firm D call. The germline V and J ends were trimmed by 1 base and 13 bases, with 14 bases remaining between them. CDR3 length equals 14 residues. The germline gives CDR1 LGHDT, CDR2 YNNKEL (reference sequence). The CDR3: CASSQASARGVLTF. The CDR3 DNA reads as TGTGCCAGCAGCCAAGCGAGCGCCCGTGGGGTCCTGACTTTC.

The chain uses TRBV7-2 and TRBJ1-5; D unclear. Per the germline V gene, CDR1 is SGHTA and CDR2 is FQGNSA. This CDR3 is built from 14 residues. Trimming removed 5 bases from V and 1 base from J, with 9 bases in between. CDR3 amino acids: CASSPFTSNQPQHF. CDR3 DNA sequence: TGTGCCAGCAGCCCGTTTACAAGCAATCAGCCCCAGCATTTT.

This clonotype was seen at least ten times. The genes are TRBV24-1 and TRBJ2-2, with 7 bases that match TRBD2. V dropped 5 bases and J dropped 3; count of bases not matched to a gene: 5. Germline loops: CDR1 KGHDR, CDR2 SFDVKD. The CDR3 is made up of 15 amino acids. The CDR3 sequence: CATSAAGGYTGELFF. For the CDR3, the DNA is TGTGCCACCAGTGCGGCCGGGGGGTACACCGGGGAGCTGTTTTTT.

The gene calls are TRBV7-9 and TRBJ2-2; possibly TRBD1 for D (5 bases). The CDR3 is made up of 16 amino acids. The V end lost 0 bases, the J end lost 4 bases, and 12 bases lay between the germline ends. Germline CDR1 SEHNR, CDR2 FQNEAQ (reference sequence). The CDR3 spells CASSLAISQGTGELFF. The DNA of the CDR3 is TGTGCCAGCAGCTTAGCAATTAGCCAGGGCACCGGGGAGCTGTTTTTT. The whole variable domain, filled in from reference TRBV7-9 and TRBJ2-2, reads DTGVSQNPRHKITKRGQNVTFRCDPISEHNRLYWYRQTLGQGPEFLTYFQNEAQLEKSRLLSDRFSAERPKGSFSTLEIQRTEQGDSAMYLCASSLAISQGTGELFFGEGSRLTVL.

The chain is built from TRBV7-6 and TRBJ1-6; 7 nucleotides agree with TRBD1. V dropped 1 base and J dropped 0; count of bases not matched to a gene: 9. The CDR3 sequence is 19 residues long. Germline-derived CDR1 and CDR2 are SGHVS and FNYEAQ. The CDR3 DNA follows: TGTGCCAGCAGCTTAGAAGGGGGCACAGGGAGCTCCTATAATTCACCCCTCCACTTT. Its protein is CASSLEGGTGSSYNSPLHF.